The rows below give T cell receptor beta chains drawn from one sample of a study of low-dose radiotherapy and immunotherapy resistance in tumors. TCRdb passed the reads through MiXCR, listing each CDR3 protein once. The table lists 100,000 or so distinct CDR3 sequences, 8% to 10% of them singletons. This sample comprised PBMCs, obtained before treatment. These receptor sequences come from a male donor with prostate cancer. Each CDR3 is given without its conserved first and last residue.

v_call: TRBV6-5
j_call: TRBJ2-7
cdr3_aa: ASSYAGPVAQY

v_call: TRBV12-3/TRBV12-4
j_call: TRBJ1-1
cdr3_aa: ASSLKSDTEAF

v_call: TRBV3-1
j_call: TRBJ1-1
cdr3_aa: ASSRNTQRTEAF

v_call: TRBV27
j_call: TRBJ1-1
cdr3_aa: ASSLLGPVDTEAF

v_call: TRBV28
j_call: TRBJ2-2
cdr3_aa: ASSAYTPGELF

v_call: TRBV4-3
j_call: TRBJ1-5
cdr3_aa: ASSQGTGVQPQH

v_call: TRBV18
j_call: TRBJ1-1
cdr3_aa: ASSEGTTEAF

v_call: TRBV14
j_call: TRBJ2-6
cdr3_aa: ASSPPLTGTNPGANVLT

v_call: TRBV9
j_call: TRBJ1-1
cdr3_aa: ASSPSGGPRQFSSTEAF

v_call: TRBV2
j_call: TRBJ2-7
cdr3_aa: ASSAGGGGYEQY

v_call: TRBV7-2
j_call: TRBJ2-6
cdr3_aa: ASSLAGQLNSGANVLT

v_call: TRBV19
j_call: TRBJ2-1
cdr3_aa: ASSIPPGLAYHNEQF

v_call: TRBV27
j_call: TRBJ2-1
cdr3_aa: ASSLSGVGNEQF

v_call: TRBV7-3
j_call: TRBJ2-7
cdr3_aa: ASSFSGSGEQY

v_call: TRBV21-1
j_call: TRBJ2-3
cdr3_aa: ASSKETPGPDTQY

v_call: TRBV6-6
j_call: TRBJ2-7
cdr3_aa: ASSHQDRVYEQY

v_call: TRBV6-2/TRBV6-3
j_call: TRBJ2-1
cdr3_aa: ASTDTSGYNEQF

v_call: TRBV6-2/TRBV6-3
j_call: TRBJ2-7
cdr3_aa: ASSSDPSRDSYEQY

v_call: TRBV6-2/TRBV6-3
j_call: TRBJ2-1
cdr3_aa: ASRPFGLSERGEQF

v_call: TRBV20-1
j_call: TRBJ2-7
cdr3_aa: SAKRERSYEQY

v_call: TRBV6-2/TRBV6-3
j_call: TRBJ2-2
cdr3_aa: ASSYIGGNTGELF

v_call: TRBV5-3
j_call: TRBJ2-2
cdr3_aa: ASSPLAGGLNTGELF

v_call: TRBV30
j_call: TRBJ1-5
cdr3_aa: AYPGQCNQPQH

v_call: TRBV30
j_call: TRBJ2-7
cdr3_aa: AWSIGGYEQY

v_call: TRBV5-5
j_call: TRBJ2-3
cdr3_aa: ASSFAGLLAGAADTQY

v_call: TRBV29-1
j_call: TRBJ2-7
cdr3_aa: SVGYRDYEQY

v_call: TRBV5-1
j_call: TRBJ2-1
cdr3_aa: ASSSGTKFDEQF

v_call: TRBV25-1
j_call: TRBJ1-4
cdr3_aa: ASSDQGQGNEKLF

v_call: TRBV11-2
j_call: TRBJ2-1
cdr3_aa: ASRPGHGGRDNEQF

v_call: TRBV7-9
j_call: TRBJ1-1
cdr3_aa: ASSLGSGGAAEAF

v_call: TRBV27
j_call: TRBJ2-5
cdr3_aa: ASSSYTDRVTQY

v_call: TRBV20-1
j_call: TRBJ2-1
cdr3_aa: SATPSGRAEVEQF

v_call: TRBV7-2
j_call: TRBJ1-2
cdr3_aa: ASSLGGPKNYGYT

v_call: TRBV10-3
j_call: TRBJ2-7
cdr3_aa: AISSGQSDEQY

v_call: TRBV29-1
j_call: TRBJ2-3
cdr3_aa: SVDRTSGSSTDTQY

v_call: TRBV4-1
j_call: TRBJ2-2
cdr3_aa: ASSQDRRAGELF

v_call: TRBV5-1
j_call: TRBJ2-2
cdr3_aa: ASSLSEGTGELF

v_call: TRBV5-1
j_call: TRBJ2-1
cdr3_aa: ASSLLGTGGLGSEQF

v_call: TRBV4-1
j_call: TRBJ2-3
cdr3_aa: ASSQARGGSTDTQY

v_call: TRBV29-1
j_call: TRBJ2-2
cdr3_aa: SAGTIPGELF

v_call: TRBV7-3
j_call: TRBJ1-1
cdr3_aa: ASSLFPGTGGTEAF

v_call: TRBV2
j_call: TRBJ1-5
cdr3_aa: ASSEDRQRPQH

v_call: TRBV29-1
j_call: TRBJ2-7
cdr3_aa: SVRPAGVGHEQY

v_call: TRBV6-2/TRBV6-3
j_call: TRBJ1-5
cdr3_aa: ASSYSLWTSNQPQH

v_call: TRBV27
j_call: TRBJ2-3
cdr3_aa: ASSFVPGQGITDTQY

v_call: TRBV7-7
j_call: TRBJ2-5
cdr3_aa: ASSLLGKQETQY

v_call: TRBV5-1
j_call: TRBJ2-7
cdr3_aa: ASSLTFSYEQY

v_call: TRBV5-1
j_call: TRBJ2-1
cdr3_aa: ASSYSVEQF

v_call: TRBV5-1
j_call: TRBJ2-7
cdr3_aa: ASSITGAYEQY

v_call: TRBV28
j_call: TRBJ2-2
cdr3_aa: ASSLYPGVTGELF

v_call: TRBV4-3
j_call: TRBJ2-7
cdr3_aa: ASSQDLSAPGEQY

v_call: TRBV28
j_call: TRBJ2-7
cdr3_aa: ASSPGPLANEQY

v_call: TRBV24-1
j_call: TRBJ1-5
cdr3_aa: ATRPGGDGNQPQH

v_call: TRBV3-1
j_call: TRBJ2-7
cdr3_aa: ASSQAADRAYEQY